The entry that follows covers one T cell receptor (beta chain) sequence. Its specificity is unknown. Pregnant or lactating patients were excluded, as were those with uncontrolled infection or other autoimmune disease. It was 8.5 to 10 ml of fresh peripheral blood that supplied the PBMCs. The sample comes from a study of T cells in Graves' hyperthyroidism and ophthalmopathy. From RNA transcripts, TCR beta CDR3 regions were amplified. With the HTBI primer set, the TCR CDR3 went through a first round of RT-PCR. TCRdb re-called the multiplex PCR reads through MiXCR, storing one row per CDR3 protein. The data contain 250,000 to 300,000 distinct CDR3 sequences, around a fifth of them seen just once; the ten biggest clones take up less than 40%. Per germline, CDR1 MRHNA and CDR2 SNTAGT. The CDR3 length is 18 residues. Trimming removed 8 bases from V and 2 bases from J, with 25 bases in between. General study points: Ophthalmopathy cases were set apart from stable hyperthyroidism by a 13 V-J model. Also found in blood were most expanded thyroid clonotypes above 0.001.

The chain couples TRBV6-4 to TRBJ1-5, with a possible D match to TRBD1 (6 bases). Source material: blood. The sequence derives from a man aged 45-65 years with Graves' ophthalmopathy. Here the CDR3 reads CASGPRPLESGGNQPQHF. The CDR3 coding sequence is TGTGCCAGCGGACCAAGGCCCCTAGAGTCAGGGGGCAATCAGCCCCAGCATTTT.